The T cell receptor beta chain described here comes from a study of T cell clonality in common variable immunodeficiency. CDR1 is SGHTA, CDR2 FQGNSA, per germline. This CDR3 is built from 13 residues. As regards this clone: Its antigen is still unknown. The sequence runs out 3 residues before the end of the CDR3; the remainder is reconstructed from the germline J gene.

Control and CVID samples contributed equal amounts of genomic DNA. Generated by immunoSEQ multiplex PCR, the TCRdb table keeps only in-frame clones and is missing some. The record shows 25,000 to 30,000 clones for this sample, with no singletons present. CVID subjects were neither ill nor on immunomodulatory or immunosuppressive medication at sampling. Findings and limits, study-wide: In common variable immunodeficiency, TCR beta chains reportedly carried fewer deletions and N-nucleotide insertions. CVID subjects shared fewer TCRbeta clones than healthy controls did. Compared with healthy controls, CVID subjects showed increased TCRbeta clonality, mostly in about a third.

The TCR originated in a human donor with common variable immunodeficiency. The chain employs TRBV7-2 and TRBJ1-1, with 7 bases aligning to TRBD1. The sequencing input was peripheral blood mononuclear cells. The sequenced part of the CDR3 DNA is TGTGCCAGCGGCACTGCAACAGGGGCATCA. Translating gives CASGTATGAS. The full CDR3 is CASGTATGASAFF.